This T cell receptor (beta chain) appears in the sequencing data of a study of T cell responses to AZD1222 COVID-19 vaccine. The study, taken as a whole, reports: Repertoire sampling occurred only after the peak T cell response. Spike-specific TCR breadth rose after two AZD1222 doses, and depth rose as well.

Assay: immunoSEQ multiplex PCR; the TCRdb copy retains only in-frame clones and omits some. The table lists more than 110,000 clones. As regards this clone: No antigen is known for it.

The sample consisted of peripheral blood. The sequence came from an adult in good health.

The CDR3 is CASSQGGGGVPLEQYF. In nucleotides, the CDR3 is TGCGCCAGCAGCCAAGGAGGTGGGGGGGTCCCCCTCGAGCAGTACTTC. The chain links TRBV4-1 to TRBJ2-7; 7 bases line up with TRBD2. The J segment lost 6 bases and the V segment lost 1 base, leaving 12 bases of the junction unmatched. The CDR3 has 16 residues. Germline-derived CDR1 and CDR2 are MGHRA and YSYEKL.